This entry lists 28 T cell receptor beta chains sequenced from one sample in a study of shared clonotypes between healthy human individuals. Libraries were prepared by immunoSEQ multiplex PCR; TCRdb keeps only in-frame clonotypes and omits some of them. This table has approximately 700,000 clones, around 78% appearing once. The sample consisted of memory CD4+ T cells sorted from blood. The subset: CD45RA-negative fraction. The receptors derive from a woman in her 30s in good health.

This chain links TRBV28 with TRBJ1-2; 12 bases match TRBD1. The length of the CDR3 is 13 residues. V lost 8 bases and J lost 8; bases outside the gene matches: 6. Germline V gene sequence: CDR1 MDHEN, CDR2 SYDVKM. Written as DNA, the CDR3 is TGTGCCAGCGCGGGACAGGGGGCTTTCGGCTACACCTTC. It is translated as CASAGQGAFGYTF.

The rearrangement uses TRBV5-1 and TRBJ2-5, with 7 bases that match TRBD2. The CDR3 runs to 15 residues. V was clipped by 4 bases and J by 6 bases; unmatched bases: 12. In germline, CDR1 is SGHRS, CDR2 YFSETQ. The CDR3: CASSPGGGSWQTQYF. Here the CDR3 DNA reads TGCGCCAGCAGCCCTGGCGGCGGGAGTTGGCAGACCCAGTACTTC.

The chain links TRBV5-1 to TRBJ2-3; D may be TRBD1 (5 bases). CDR1 is SGHRS, CDR2 YFSETQ, per germline. Trimming cost V 0 bases and J 5 bases, with 13 bases left between them. CDR3 length equals 15 residues. CDR3 sequence: CASSLVGRVGDTQYF. CDR3 DNA sequence: TGCGCCAGCAGCTTGGTCGGCAGGGTCGGAGATACGCAGTATTTT.

This chain links TRBV7-8 with TRBJ2-4, with 7 bases lining up with TRBD1. Germline CDR1 SGHVS, CDR2 FQNEAQ. The CDR3 totals 19 residues. V lost 0 bases to trimming and J lost 0 bases; unmatched junction nucleotides: 11. In DNA, the CDR3 is TGTGCCAGCAGCTTAGCGGTCACGGGACAGTTACTAGCCAAAAACATTCAGTACTTC. This codes for CASSLAVTGQLLAKNIQYF.

The rearrangement joins TRBV30 to TRBJ2-7, with TRBD1 identical over 7 bases. With 8 bases clipped from V and 2 bases from J, the junction kept 3 bases outside the gene matches. This CDR3 is built from 11 residues. The germline V gene encodes CDR1 GTSNPN and CDR2 SVGIG (reference sequence). The CDR3, as DNA: TGTGCCGGACAGGTAACCTACGAGCAGTACTTC. The encoded protein is CAGQVTYEQYF.

V usage is TRBV19 and J usage is TRBJ2-4, with TRBD2 identical over 7 bases. The trim removed 1 base at V and 8 bases at J, leaving 8 bases unmatched. The CDR3 runs to 15 residues. From germline, CDR1 is LNHDA and CDR2 SQIVND (reference sequence). The CDR3 DNA follows: TGTGCCAGTAGTATAGCAACGGGAGGTATTTACATTCAGTACTTC. Protein sequence: CASSIATGGIYIQYF.

For this clone: A read error may account for a junction end that differs from germline. This sequence joins TRBV7-6 and TRBJ2-3; a weak D match, TRBD2 (5 bases). Germline CDR1 reads SGHVS; CDR2 reads FNYEAQ. The CDR3 spans 14 residues. CDR3 residues: CASSLAAPRDTQYF. CDR3 coding DNA: TGTGCCAGCAGCCTAGCCGCTCCCCGGGATACGCAGTATTTT.

This clone showed up just once. The same CDR3 can be traced to other DNA sequences in this sample. The rearrangement joins TRBV30 to TRBJ2-2, with D possibly TRBD2 on 7 matching bases. Trimming left V 3 bases short and J 5 bases short, with 22 bases between. Looked up from germline, CDR1 is GTSNPN and CDR2 is SVGIG (reference sequence). There are 17 residues in the CDR3. For the CDR3, the DNA is TGTGCCTGGAGGTTGGGGGGGGCGGGCGGGGGAACCGGGGAGCTGTTTTTT. As protein: CAWRLGGAGGGTGELFF.

This clone has more than one count but fewer than ten. J is TRBJ2-2 and V is TRBV9; possible D gene TRBD2, 6 bases. Germline CDR1 is SGDLS and CDR2 is YYNGEE. Trimming took off 0 bases at V and 0 bases at J, with 9 bases between the two ends. The length of the CDR3 is 16 residues. The CDR3 loop is CASSVGGNANTGELFF. The CDR3 bases are TGTGCCAGCAGCGTAGGCGGGAACGCGAACACCGGGGAGCTGTTTTTT.

CDR3 coding DNA: TGTGCCAGCAGGTCCCAGGGGATGGGAACTGAAGCTTTCTTT. Its translation: CASRSQGMGTEAFF. The chain combines TRBV7-3 with TRBJ1-1; D might be TRBD1 (6 bases). In germline, CDR1 is SGHTA, CDR2 FQGTGA. V lost 6 bases to trimming and J lost 5 bases, with 16 bases between them. The CDR3 runs 14 residues.

V is TRBV30 and J is TRBJ2-7, with TRBD2 identical over 7 bases. With V trimmed by 3 bases and J by 3 bases, 11 bases remained unmatched. The CDR3 extends over 15 amino acids. The germline gives CDR1 GTSNPN, CDR2 SVGIG (reference sequence). CDR3 loop: CAWRPAGRSVYEQYF. DNA for the CDR3: TGTGCCTGGAGACCAGCGGGACGGTCCGTCTACGAGCAGTACTTC.

The rearrangement uses TRBV30 and TRBJ1-5; D may be TRBD1 (6 bases). This CDR3 comprises 14 residues. The germline V gene has CDR1 GTSNPN and CDR2 SVGIG (reference sequence). The V and J ends lost 5 bases and 3 bases respectively, with 14 bases between them. The CDR3 DNA sequence: TGTGCCTGGGGGCCCACAGGGAACAATCAGCCCCAGCATTTT. This codes for CAWGPTGNNQPQHF.

J is TRBJ1-5 and V is TRBV7-8, with 8 bases lining up with TRBD1. Looked up from germline, CDR1 is SGHVS and CDR2 is FQNEAQ. V shed 5 bases, J shed 1 base, and the junction held 7 bases outside the gene matches. The CDR3 totals 16 residues. CDR3 bases: TGTGCCAGCAGCATACAGGGGGGCAAGAGCAATCAGCCCCAGCATTTT. This translates into CASSIQGGKSNQPQHF.

This chain joins TRBV4-1 and TRBJ2-3, with D perhaps assigned TRBD1 or TRBD2 (5 bases each). Trimming removed 3 bases from V and 1 base from J, with 14 bases in between. Germline V gene sequence: CDR1 MGHRA, CDR2 YSYEKL. The CDR3 sequence is 16 residues long. As DNA, the CDR3 is TGCGCCAGCAGCCACCAACGGATGGGGGGCACAGATACGCAGTATTTT. This gives the protein CASSHQRMGGTDTQYF.

The chain recombines TRBV5-4 with TRBJ2-7, with 10 positions matching TRBD1. Per the germline V gene, CDR1 is SGHNT and CDR2 is YYREEE (reference sequence). CDR3 length: 15 residues. V lost 4 bases, J lost 5 bases, and 9 bases stayed unmatched. CDR3: CASSPGGTGAHEQYF. CDR3 nucleotides: TGTGCCAGCAGCCCTGGTGGGACAGGGGCCCACGAGCAGTACTTC.

The chain carries TRBV30 and TRBJ1-2; D call uncertain. Germline-derived CDR1 and CDR2 are GTSNPN and SVGIG (reference sequence). The CDR3 extends over 13 amino acids. V was clipped by 8 bases and J by 4 bases, with 17 bases between them. CDR3 sequence: CAADRFGGYGYTF. The CDR3 DNA follows: TGTGCCGCAGACCGATTCGGCGGCTATGGCTACACCTTC.

V is TRBV19 and J is TRBJ1-1; D perhaps matches TRBD1 (5 bases). From germline, CDR1 is LNHDA and CDR2 SQIVND (reference sequence). V was cut by 11 bases and J by 8 bases, with 21 bases left in between. The CDR3 length is 13 residues. CDR3 sequence reads: CAAQRQPGAEAFF. The DNA for the CDR3 is TGTGCCGCCCAGAGACAGCCAGGCGCCGAAGCTTTCTTT.

The CDR3 here is CASRGLLAGDTGELFF. The CDR3 DNA is TGTGCCAGCCGTGGGTTACTAGCGGGAGATACCGGGGAGCTGTTTTTT. V gene TRBV7-9 combines with J gene TRBJ2-2; 11 bases map to TRBD2. This CDR3 region has 16 residues. CDR1 and CDR2 from the germline V gene are SEHNR and FQNEAQ (reference sequence). V dropped 8 bases and J dropped 5; count of bases not matched to a gene: 10.

The chain carries TRBV28 and TRBJ1-1; 9 nucleotides align to TRBD1. The CDR3 has 14 amino acids. V lost 5 bases to trimming and J lost 8 bases; unmatched junction nucleotides: 9. Germline-derived CDR1 and CDR2 are MDHEN and SYDVKM. CDR3 amino acids: CASSLSTGGLEAFF. The CDR3 DNA sequence: TGTGCCAGCAGTCTCTCCACAGGGGGCTTAGAAGCTTTCTTT.

The chain joins TRBV6-6 to TRBJ2-5; D may be TRBD2 (6 bases). The V gene lost 6 bases and the J gene lost 2 bases, with 19 bases spanning the gap. The CDR3 length is 16 residues. Germline-derived CDR1 and CDR2 are MNHNY and SVGAGI (reference sequence). This chain's CDR3 is CASRRTNLNQQETQYF. CDR3 sequence (DNA): TGTGCCAGCAGGAGGACTAACCTAAACCAGCAAGAGACCCAGTACTTC.

The rearrangement joins TRBV11-2 to TRBJ2-3; possible D gene TRBD1, 5 bases. The CDR3 contains 13 residues. V lost 2 bases and J lost 5, with 8 bases in between. Per germline, CDR1 SGHAT and CDR2 FQNNGV. CDR3 region: CASSLRREDTQYF. CDR3 in DNA: TGTGCCAGCAGCTTACGCAGGGAAGATACGCAGTATTTT. Drawing the rest from reference TRBV11-2 and TRBJ2-3, the complete variable domain is EAGVAQSPRYKIIEKRQSVAFWCNPISGHATLYWYQQILGQGPKLLIQFQNNGVVDDSQLPKDRFSAERLKGVDSTLKIQPAKLEDSAVYLCASSLRREDTQYFGPGTRLTVL.

The CDR3 region is CASGKGRSGYTF. CDR3 sequence (DNA): TGTGCCAGTGGTAAGGGAAGGAGCGGCTACACCTTC. The V call is TRBV19, the J call TRBJ1-2, with D unresolved. V lost 8 bases, J lost 8 bases, and 15 bases lay in between. Germline loops: CDR1 LNHDA, CDR2 SQIVND (reference sequence). The CDR3 has 12 residues. Variable domain in full (rest from reference TRBV19 and TRBJ1-2): DGGITQSPKYLFRKEGQNVTLSCEQNLNHDAMYWYRQDPGQGLRLIYYSQIVNDFQKGDIAEGYSVSREKKESFPLTVTSAQKNPTAFYLCASGKGRSGYTFGSGTRLTVV.

The chain employs TRBV7-6 and TRBJ1-2; TRBD1 might be the D (5 bases). Trimming took 8 bases from V and 5 from J, leaving 27 bases between them. This CDR3 region has 17 residues. CDR1 and CDR2 (germline): SGHVS, FNYEAQ. In nucleotides, the CDR3 is TGTGCCAGCTTGGACACGAGCAGGGCAGGGTCTGGTTATGGCTACACCTTC. It translates to CASLDTSRAGSGYGYTF.

This chain joins TRBV6-5 and TRBJ1-3, with 10 bases that match TRBD1. The CDR3 sequence is 15 residues long. The trim removed 6 bases at V and 4 bases at J, leaving 6 bases unmatched. The germline V gene encodes CDR1 MNHEY and CDR2 SVGAGI. Written as DNA, the CDR3 is TGTGCCAGCAGGAGACAGGGGGCTGCCGGAAACACCATATATTTT. Translation: CASRRQGAAGNTIYF.

The rearrangement links TRBV28 to TRBJ1-4, with 9 positions matching TRBD1. Trimming at V came to 4 bases and at J to 7 bases, leaving 7 bases not matched to a gene. In germline, CDR1 is MDHEN, CDR2 SYDVKM. The CDR3 length is 15 residues. The CDR3, as DNA: TGTGCCAGCAGTTCCACCGGGACAGGGCTTGAAAAACTGTTTTTT. This codes for CASSSTGTGLEKLFF.

This chain connects TRBV6-6 to TRBJ2-7; D may be TRBD2 (5 bases). The CDR3 is 15 amino acids. CDR1 is MNHNY and CDR2 is SVGAGI in the germline V gene (reference sequence). The V gene lost 0 bases and the J gene lost 5 bases, with 14 bases spanning the gap. The DNA for the CDR3 is TGTGCCAGCAGTTACTCGAACCAGTTCGGGGACGAGCAGTACTTC. This gives the protein CASSYSNQFGDEQYF.

This clone is labeled medium-sized. The DNA for the CDR3 is TGTGCCAGTAGTATCGGGGACAGGGCCCAAGAGACCCAGTACTTC. Its translation: CASSIGDRAQETQYF. The chain links TRBV19 to TRBJ2-5; 9 bases agree with TRBD1. CDR1 and CDR2 (germline): LNHDA, SQIVND (reference sequence). V shed 3 bases, J shed 1 base, and the junction held 3 bases outside the gene matches. The CDR3 loop spans 15 amino acids.

This clone was detected a few times. The rearrangement links TRBV7-9 to TRBJ2-3; 11 bases match TRBD2. This CDR3 contains 15 residues. Per germline, CDR1 SEHNR and CDR2 FQNEAQ (reference sequence). V trimming: 3 bases; J trimming: 5 bases; junction bases outside the gene matches: 4. Here the CDR3 DNA reads TGTGCCAGCAGCTTTGCTAGCGGGAGGTTAGATACGCAGTATTTT. This translates into CASSFASGRLDTQYF.